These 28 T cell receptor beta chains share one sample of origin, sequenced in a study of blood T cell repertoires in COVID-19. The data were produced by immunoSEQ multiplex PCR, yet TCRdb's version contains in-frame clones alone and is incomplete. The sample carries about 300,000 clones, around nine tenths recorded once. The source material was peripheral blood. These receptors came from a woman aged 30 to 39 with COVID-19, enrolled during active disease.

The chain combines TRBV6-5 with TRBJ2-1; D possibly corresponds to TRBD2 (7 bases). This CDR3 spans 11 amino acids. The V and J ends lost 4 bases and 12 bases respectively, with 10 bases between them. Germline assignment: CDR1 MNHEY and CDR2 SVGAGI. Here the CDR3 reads CASSWGGGQFF. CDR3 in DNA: TGTGCCAGCAGTTGGGGGGGCGGGCAGTTCTTC.

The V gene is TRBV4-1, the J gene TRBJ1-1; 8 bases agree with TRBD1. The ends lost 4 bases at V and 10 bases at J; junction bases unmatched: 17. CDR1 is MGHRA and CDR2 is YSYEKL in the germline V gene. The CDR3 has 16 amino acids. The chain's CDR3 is CASSLGQGGLSAGAFF. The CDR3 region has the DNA TGCGCCAGCAGCCTAGGACAGGGAGGCCTTAGTGCGGGAGCTTTCTTT.

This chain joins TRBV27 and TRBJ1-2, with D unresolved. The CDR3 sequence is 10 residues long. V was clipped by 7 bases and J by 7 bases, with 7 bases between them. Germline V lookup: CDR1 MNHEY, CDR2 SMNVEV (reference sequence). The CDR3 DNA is TGTGCCAGCAATACTCCTGGCTACACCTTC. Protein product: CASNTPGYTF.

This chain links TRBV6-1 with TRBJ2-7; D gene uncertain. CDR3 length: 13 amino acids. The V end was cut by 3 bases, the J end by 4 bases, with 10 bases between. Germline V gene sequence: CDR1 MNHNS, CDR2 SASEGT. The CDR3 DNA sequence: TGTGCCAGCAGTGATCTACGGGTTTACGAGCAGTACTTC. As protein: CASSDLRVYEQYF.

The CDR3 protein is CASSPIWAGDGYTF. The CDR3 DNA sequence: TGTGCCAGCAGCCCCATCTGGGCAGGGGATGGCTACACCTTC. The chain carries TRBV27 and TRBJ1-2; possibly TRBD1 for D (6 bases). V dropped 6 bases and J dropped 6 bases, with 17 bases sitting between them. The CDR3 consists of 14 residues. CDR1 and CDR2 from the germline V gene are MNHEY and SMNVEV (reference sequence).

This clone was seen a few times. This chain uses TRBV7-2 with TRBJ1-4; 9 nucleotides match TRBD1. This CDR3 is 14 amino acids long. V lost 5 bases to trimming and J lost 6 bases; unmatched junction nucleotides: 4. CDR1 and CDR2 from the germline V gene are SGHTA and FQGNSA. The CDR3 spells CASSRGTGYEKLFF. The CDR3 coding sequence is TGTGCCAGCAGCAGAGGGACAGGGTATGAAAAACTGTTTTTT.

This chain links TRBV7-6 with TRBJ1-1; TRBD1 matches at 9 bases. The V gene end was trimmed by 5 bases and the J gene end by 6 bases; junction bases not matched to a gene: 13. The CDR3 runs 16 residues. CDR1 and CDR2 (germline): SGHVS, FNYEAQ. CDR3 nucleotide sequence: TGTGCCAGCAGCGGCGGGACAGGGACGTTGGGGGCTGAAGCTTTCTTT. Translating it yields CASSGGTGTLGAEAFF.

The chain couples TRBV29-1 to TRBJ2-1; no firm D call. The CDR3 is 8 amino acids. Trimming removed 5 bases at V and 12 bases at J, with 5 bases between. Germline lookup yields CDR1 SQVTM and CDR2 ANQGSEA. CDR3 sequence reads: CSVPGQFF. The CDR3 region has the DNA TGCAGCGTTCCCGGGCAGTTCTTC.

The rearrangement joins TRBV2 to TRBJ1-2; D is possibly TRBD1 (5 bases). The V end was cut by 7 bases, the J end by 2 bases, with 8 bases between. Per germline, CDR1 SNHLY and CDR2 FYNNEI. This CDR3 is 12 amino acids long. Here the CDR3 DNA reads TGTGCCAGCACAGGGCGAAACTATGGCTACACCTTC. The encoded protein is CASTGRNYGYTF.

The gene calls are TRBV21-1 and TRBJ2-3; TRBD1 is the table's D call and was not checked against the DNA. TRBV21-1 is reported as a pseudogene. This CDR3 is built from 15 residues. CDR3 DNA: TGTGCCAGCAGCAAAGAGGACAGGAGCACAGATACGCAGTATTTT. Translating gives CASSKEDRSTDTQYF.

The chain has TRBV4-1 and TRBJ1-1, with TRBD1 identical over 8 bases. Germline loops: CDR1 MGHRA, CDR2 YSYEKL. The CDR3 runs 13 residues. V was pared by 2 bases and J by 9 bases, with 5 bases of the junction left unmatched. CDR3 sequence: CASSQYRGTQAFF. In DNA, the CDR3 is TGCGCCAGCAGCCAATACAGGGGGACGCAAGCTTTCTTT.

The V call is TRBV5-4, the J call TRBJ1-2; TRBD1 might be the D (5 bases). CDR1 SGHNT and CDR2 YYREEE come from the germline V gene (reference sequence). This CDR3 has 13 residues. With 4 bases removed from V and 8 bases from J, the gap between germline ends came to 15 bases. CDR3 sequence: CASSRWGSRGYTF. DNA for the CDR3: TGTGCCAGCAGCCGGTGGGGCTCCCGGGGCTACACCTTC.

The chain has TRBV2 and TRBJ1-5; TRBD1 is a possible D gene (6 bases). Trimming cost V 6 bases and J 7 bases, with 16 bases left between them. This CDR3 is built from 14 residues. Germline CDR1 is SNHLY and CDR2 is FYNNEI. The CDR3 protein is CASSQQGRGQPQHF. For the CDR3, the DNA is TGTGCCAGCAGCCAACAGGGTAGAGGACAGCCCCAGCATTTT. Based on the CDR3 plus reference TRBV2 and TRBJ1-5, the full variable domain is EPEVTQTPSHQVTQMGQEVILRCVPISNHLYFYWYRQILGQKVEFLVSFYNNEISEKSEIFDDQFSVERPDGSNFTLKIRSTKLEDSAMYFCASSQQGRGQPQHFGDGTRLSIL.

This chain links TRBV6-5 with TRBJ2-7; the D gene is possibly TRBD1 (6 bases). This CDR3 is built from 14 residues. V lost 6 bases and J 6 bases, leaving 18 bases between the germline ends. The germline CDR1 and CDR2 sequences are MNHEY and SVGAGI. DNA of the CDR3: TGTGCCAGCAGGTCAACAGGGACCGTGTCCGAGCAGTACGTC. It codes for CASRSTGTVSEQYV.

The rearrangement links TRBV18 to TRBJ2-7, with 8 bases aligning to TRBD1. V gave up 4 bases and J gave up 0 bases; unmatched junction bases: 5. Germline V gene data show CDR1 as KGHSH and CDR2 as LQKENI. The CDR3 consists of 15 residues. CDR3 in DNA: TGTGCCAGCTCACTCGGGACAGGTTACTCCTACGAGCAGTACTTC. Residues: CASSLGTGYSYEQYF.

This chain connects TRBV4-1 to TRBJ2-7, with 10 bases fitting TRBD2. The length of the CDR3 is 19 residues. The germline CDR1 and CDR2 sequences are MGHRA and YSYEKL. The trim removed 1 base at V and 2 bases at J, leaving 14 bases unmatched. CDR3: CASSQVSGGARRRAYEQYF. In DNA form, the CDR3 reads TGCGCCAGCAGCCAAGTGAGCGGGGGGGCGCGACGGAGAGCCTACGAGCAGTACTTC.

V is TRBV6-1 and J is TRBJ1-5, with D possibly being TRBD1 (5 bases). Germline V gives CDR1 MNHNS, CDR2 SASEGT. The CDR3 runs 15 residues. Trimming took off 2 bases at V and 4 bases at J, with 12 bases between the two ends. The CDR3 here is CASSEIWGGNQPQHF. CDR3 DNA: TGTGCCAGCAGTGAAATCTGGGGGGGAAATCAGCCCCAGCATTTT.

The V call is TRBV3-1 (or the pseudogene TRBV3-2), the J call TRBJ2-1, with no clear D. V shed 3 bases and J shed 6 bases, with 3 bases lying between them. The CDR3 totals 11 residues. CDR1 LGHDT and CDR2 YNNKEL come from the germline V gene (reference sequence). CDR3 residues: CASSHINEQFF. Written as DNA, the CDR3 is TGTGCCAGCAGCCACATCAATGAGCAGTTCTTC.

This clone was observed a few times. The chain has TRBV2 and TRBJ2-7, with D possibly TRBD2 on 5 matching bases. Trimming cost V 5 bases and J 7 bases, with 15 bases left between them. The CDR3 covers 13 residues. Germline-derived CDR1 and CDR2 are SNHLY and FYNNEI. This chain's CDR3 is CASSPGLTGEQYF. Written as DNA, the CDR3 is TGTGCCAGCAGTCCCGGACTCACGGGTGAGCAGTACTTC.

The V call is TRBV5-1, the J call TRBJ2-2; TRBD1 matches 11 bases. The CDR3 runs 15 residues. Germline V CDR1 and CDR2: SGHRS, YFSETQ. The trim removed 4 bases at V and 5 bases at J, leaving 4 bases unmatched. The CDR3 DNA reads TGCGCCAGCAGCCCTTGGGACAGGGGGACCGGGGAGCTGTTTTTT. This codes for CASSPWDRGTGELFF. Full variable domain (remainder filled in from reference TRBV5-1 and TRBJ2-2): KAGVTQTPRYLIKTRGQQVTLSCSPISGHRSVSWYQQTPGQGLQFLFEYFSETQRNKGNFPGRFSGRQFSNSRSEMNVSTLELGDSALYLCASSPWDRGTGELFFGEGSRLTVL.

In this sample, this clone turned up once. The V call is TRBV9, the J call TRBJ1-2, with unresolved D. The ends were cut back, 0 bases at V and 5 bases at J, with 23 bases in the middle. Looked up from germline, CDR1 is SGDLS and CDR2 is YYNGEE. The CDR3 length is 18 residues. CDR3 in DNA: TGTGCCAGCAGCGTAGGAGTTTCTGGGCAGGTCGCACCATATGGCTACACCTTC. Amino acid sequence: CASSVGVSGQVAPYGYTF.

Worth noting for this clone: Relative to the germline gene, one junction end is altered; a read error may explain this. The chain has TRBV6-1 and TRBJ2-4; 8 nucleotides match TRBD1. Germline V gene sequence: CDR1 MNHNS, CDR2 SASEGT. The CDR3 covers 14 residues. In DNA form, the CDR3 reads TGTGCCAGCAGAGAAGGACAGGGTCTAAACATTCAGTACTTC. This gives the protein CASREGQGLNIQYF.

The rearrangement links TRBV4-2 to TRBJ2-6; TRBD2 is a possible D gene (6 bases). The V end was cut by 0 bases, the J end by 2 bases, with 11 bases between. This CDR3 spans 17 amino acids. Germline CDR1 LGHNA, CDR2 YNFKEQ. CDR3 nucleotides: TGTGCCAGCAGCCAAGATCAGTGGGGGGCTGGGGCCAACGTCCTGACTTTC. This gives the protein CASSQDQWGAGANVLTF.

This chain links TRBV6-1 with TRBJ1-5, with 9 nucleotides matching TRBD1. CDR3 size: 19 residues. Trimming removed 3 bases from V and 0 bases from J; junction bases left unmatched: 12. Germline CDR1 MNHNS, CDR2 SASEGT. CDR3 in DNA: TGTGCCAGCAGTGACGCCACAGGGGGCCGCACCTATAGCAATCAGCCCCAGCATTTT. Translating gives CASSDATGGRTYSNQPQHF.

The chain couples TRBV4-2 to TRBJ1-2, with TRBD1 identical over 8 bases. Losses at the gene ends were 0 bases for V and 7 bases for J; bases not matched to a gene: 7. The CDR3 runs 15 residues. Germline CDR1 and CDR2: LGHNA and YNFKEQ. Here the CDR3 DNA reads TGTGCCAGCAGCCAAGAAGGGACAGGTTCATTTGGCTACACCTTC. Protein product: CASSQEGTGSFGYTF.

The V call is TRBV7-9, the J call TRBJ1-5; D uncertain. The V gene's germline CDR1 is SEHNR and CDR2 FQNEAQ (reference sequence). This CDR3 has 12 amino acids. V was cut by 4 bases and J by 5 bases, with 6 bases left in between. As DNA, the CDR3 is TGTGCCAGCAGCTCCCAGTATCAGCCCCAGCATTTT. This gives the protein CASSSQYQPQHF.

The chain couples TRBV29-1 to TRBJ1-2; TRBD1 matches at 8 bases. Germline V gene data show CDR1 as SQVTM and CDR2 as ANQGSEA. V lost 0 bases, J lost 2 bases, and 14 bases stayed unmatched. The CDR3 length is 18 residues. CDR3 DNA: TGCAGCGTTGAAGAAGTTGTCAGGGGGCTGATATCCAACTATGGCTACACCTTC. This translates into CSVEEVVRGLISNYGYTF.

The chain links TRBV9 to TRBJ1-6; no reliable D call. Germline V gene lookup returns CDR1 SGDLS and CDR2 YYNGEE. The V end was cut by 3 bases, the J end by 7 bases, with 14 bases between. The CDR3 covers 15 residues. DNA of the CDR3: TGTGCCAGCAGCGCCTCCAGGAATGGCAATTCACCCCTCCACTTT. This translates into CASSASRNGNSPLHF.